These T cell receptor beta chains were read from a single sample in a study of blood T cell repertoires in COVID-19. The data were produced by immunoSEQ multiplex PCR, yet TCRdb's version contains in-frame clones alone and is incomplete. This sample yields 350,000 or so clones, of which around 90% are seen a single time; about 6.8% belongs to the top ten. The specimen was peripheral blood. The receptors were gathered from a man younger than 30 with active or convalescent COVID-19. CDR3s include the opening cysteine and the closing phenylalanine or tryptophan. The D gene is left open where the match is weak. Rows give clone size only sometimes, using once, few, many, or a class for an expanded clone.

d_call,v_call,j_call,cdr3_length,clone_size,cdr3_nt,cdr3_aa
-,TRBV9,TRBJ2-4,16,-,TGTGCCAGCAGCTCAGGACTTGCACTAGCCAAAAACATTCAGTACTTC,CASSSGLALAKNIQYF
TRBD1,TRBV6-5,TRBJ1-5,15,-,TGTGCCAGCAGGGACTCGGACAGGGGCAATCAGCCCCAGCATTTT,CASRDSDRGNQPQHF
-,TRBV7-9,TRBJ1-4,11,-,TGTGCCAGCAGCACTGCTGAAAAACTGTTTTTT,CASSTAEKLFF
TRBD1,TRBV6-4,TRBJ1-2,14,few,TGTGCCAGCAGTGAGTCAGGGGGTAGCTATGGCTACACCTTC,CASSESGGSYGYTF
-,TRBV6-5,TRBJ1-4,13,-,TGTGCCAGCATTGGAGGATATAATGAAAAACTGTTTTTT,CASIGGYNEKLFF
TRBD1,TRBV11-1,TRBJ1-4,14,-,TGTGCCAGCAGTTCGGACAGGGGAGGTGAAAAACTGTTTTTT,CASSSDRGGEKLFF
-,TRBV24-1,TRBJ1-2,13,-,TGTGCTACACAGGGTAACGGCCTCTTAAGCTACACCTTC,CATQGNGLLSYTF
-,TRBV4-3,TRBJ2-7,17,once,TGCGCCAGCAGCCAAGAACTAGTCGGCAGGAGTTCCTACGAGCAGTACTTC,CASSQELVGRSSYEQYF
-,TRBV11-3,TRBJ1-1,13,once,TGTGCCAGCAGCTTAGGGAGGAACACTGAAGCTTTCTTT,CASSLGRNTEAFF
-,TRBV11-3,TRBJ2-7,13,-,TGTGCCAGCAGCGCGGACAGCTCCTACGAGCAGTACTTC,CASSADSSYEQYF
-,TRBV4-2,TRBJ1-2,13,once,TGTGCCAGCAGCCAAGATCTCAACTATGGCTACACCTTC,CASSQDLNYGYTF
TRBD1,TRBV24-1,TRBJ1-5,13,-,TGTGCCACAGGGACAGGGGGCTATCAGCCCCAGCATTTT,CATGTGGYQPQHF
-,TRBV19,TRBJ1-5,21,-,TGTGCCAGTAGTCTTAATAGTTTAAGGTCTGGGACGGAGGGTTTGAATCAGCCCCAGCATTTT,CASSLNSLRSGTEGLNQPQHF
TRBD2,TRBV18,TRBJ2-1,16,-,TGTGCCAGCTCACCCCTGGGACTAGCGGGAGGCGATGAGCAGTTCTTC,CASSPLGLAGGDEQFF
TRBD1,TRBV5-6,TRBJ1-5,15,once,TGTGCCAGCAGCTTGGCCGGGACAGGGGATCAGCCCCAGCATTTT,CASSLAGTGDQPQHF
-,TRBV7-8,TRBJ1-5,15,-,TGTGCCAGCAGCTTCGGCAGGGGAAGCAATCAGCCCCAGCATTTT,CASSFGRGSNQPQHF
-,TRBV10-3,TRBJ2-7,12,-,TGTGCCACTAGGACAGAGTCCTACGAGCAGTACTTC,CATRTESYEQYF
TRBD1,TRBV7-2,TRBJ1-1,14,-,TGTGCCAGCAGGAACAGGGGAAGGGCCACTGAAGCTTTCTTT,CASRNRGRATEAFF